This is a list of T cell receptor beta chains from one sample in a study of blood T cells in healthy people across ages. MiXCR was run by TCRdb on the 5' RACE reads, yielding one entry per CDR3 protein. Here the sample spans approximately 1.5 million distinct CDR3 sequences, almost 35% being singletons. The sequencing sample was made of blood. The receptors derive from a young woman in good health. CDR3s include the opening cysteine and the closing phenylalanine or tryptophan. A D gene is named only where the DNA matches it firmly. Clone size is given for some rows only: seen once, a few or many times, or a class if the clone is expanded.

V gene	D gene	J gene	clone size	CDR3 DNA	CDR3 protein
TRBV20-1	NA	TRBJ1-5	few	TGCAGTGCTAGAGATTCGGGAGAGACCTGGAGCAATCAGCCCCAGCATTTT	CSARDSGETWSNQPQHF
TRBV5-1	TRBD2	TRBJ2-4	NA	TGCGCCAGCAGCTCGATAGCGGGAGGATCGGTCAAGCAGTACTTC	CASSSIAGGSVKQYF
TRBV5-1	TRBD1	TRBJ1-4	few	TGCGCCAGCAGCGCGGGACAGATCGAGGAAAAACTGTTTTTT	CASSAGQIEEKLFF
TRBV5-6	NA	TRBJ2-1	few	TGTGCCAGCAGCAAAATAGCCGGGGCCGGAGGTGAGCAGTTCTTC	CASSKIAGAGGEQFF
TRBV25-1	TRBD1	TRBJ1-1	NA	TGTGCCAGCAGTGTCACAGGGGGGAACACTGAAGCTTTCTTT	CASSVTGGNTEAFF
TRBV30	NA	TRBJ2-5	NA	TGTGCCTGGAGTCTAGGACGGTTTCAAGAGACCCAGTACTTC	CAWSLGRFQETQYF
TRBV6-1	NA	TRBJ2-3	few	TGTGCCCTAACTCAGGGTCCAGATACGCAGTATTTT	CALTQGPDTQYF
TRBV6-1	TRBD1	TRBJ2-3	NA	TGTGCCAGCAGCCGGGACAGTAGTAGCACAGATACGCAGTATTTT	CASSRDSSSTDTQYF
TRBV14	NA	TRBJ1-5	NA	TGTGCCAGCAGCCGACCGAGTCAGCGGCCAGGCAATCAGCCCCAGCATTTT	CASSRPSQRPGNQPQHF
TRBV27	NA	TRBJ2-1	few	TGTGCCAGCAGGACCAGGTGGGACCTCTCAACGGGGTCCTACAATGAGCAGTTCTTC	CASRTRWDLSTGSYNEQFF
TRBV7-2	TRBD2	TRBJ2-5	NA	TGTGTCAGCAGCGGGGGGAGGGGACTAGCGGGAGGTAACTCGCGGGAGACCCAGTACTTC	CVSSGGRGLAGGNSRETQYF
TRBV27	NA	TRBJ2-1	few	TGTGCCAGCGGTTTATACGGCTTTGAGCAGTTCTTC	CASGLYGFEQFF
TRBV9	TRBD2	TRBJ2-5	many	TGTGCCAGCAGCGTCTCTAGCGGGGAGACCCAGTACTTC	CASSVSSGETQYF
TRBV4-2	TRBD2	TRBJ2-5	few	TGTGCCAGCAGCCCCAGGCCCCTAGCGGGGGGGCCTAGAGAGACCCAGTACTTC	CASSPRPLAGGPRETQYF
TRBV20-1	NA	TRBJ2-5	few	TGCAGCGTACTAGATAAGGGTGAGACCCAGTACTTC	CSVLDKGETQYF
TRBV5-1	TRBD2	TRBJ2-5	NA	TGCGCCAGCAGCACCCTAGCGGCCGCCTCAGAGACCCAGTACTTC	CASSTLAAASETQYF
TRBV6-5	TRBD1	TRBJ1-2	once	TGTGCCAGCAGTTACCTCGGGACAGGGGAAGGCTACACCTTC	CASSYLGTGEGYTF
TRBV4-1	NA	TRBJ2-7	few	TGCGCCAGCAGCCAAGGGCGGGCCCTATTATCCTACGAGCAGTACTTC	CASSQGRALLSYEQYF
TRBV30	NA	TRBJ2-3	NA	TGTGCCTGGAGTACCGCGGGGCCTACAGATACGCAGTATTTT	CAWSTAGPTDTQYF
TRBV12-3/TRBV12-4	NA	TRBJ1-2	few	TGTGCCAGCAGAGGACTCAGGGCGCTTGGCTACACCTTC	CASRGLRALGYTF
TRBV10-1	TRBD1	TRBJ1-6	NA	TGCGCCAGCAAGGGACAGGGGAAAAATTCACCCCTCCACTTT	CASKGQGKNSPLHF
TRBV11-2	NA	TRBJ2-7	NA	TGTGCCAGCAGCTTCATTCAACCCCCCCTCTACGAGCAGTACTTC	CASSFIQPPLYEQYF
TRBV28	NA	TRBJ1-2	few	TGTGCCGGCAGTTTAAACAGGGCCTATGACTATGGCTACACCTTC	CAGSLNRAYDYGYTF
TRBV7-2	NA	TRBJ1-2	NA	TGTGCCAGCAGCCCAAGGGTCTCTGTAGTGTGGCTTGACTACACCTTC	CASSPRVSVVWLDYTF
TRBV6-5	TRBD1	TRBJ2-7	NA	TGTGCCGGCAGCCAGGGGGTTGAGCAGTACTTC	CAGSQGVEQYF
TRBV28	NA	TRBJ1-1	once	TGTGCCAGCAGTTTGATGACTAGGGAGACTGAAGCTTTCTTT	CASSLMTRETEAFF
TRBV25-1	TRBD2	TRBJ2-1	few	TGTGCCAGCGGGGCCAGCGGGAGAAACAATGAGCAGTTCTTC	CASGASGRNNEQFF